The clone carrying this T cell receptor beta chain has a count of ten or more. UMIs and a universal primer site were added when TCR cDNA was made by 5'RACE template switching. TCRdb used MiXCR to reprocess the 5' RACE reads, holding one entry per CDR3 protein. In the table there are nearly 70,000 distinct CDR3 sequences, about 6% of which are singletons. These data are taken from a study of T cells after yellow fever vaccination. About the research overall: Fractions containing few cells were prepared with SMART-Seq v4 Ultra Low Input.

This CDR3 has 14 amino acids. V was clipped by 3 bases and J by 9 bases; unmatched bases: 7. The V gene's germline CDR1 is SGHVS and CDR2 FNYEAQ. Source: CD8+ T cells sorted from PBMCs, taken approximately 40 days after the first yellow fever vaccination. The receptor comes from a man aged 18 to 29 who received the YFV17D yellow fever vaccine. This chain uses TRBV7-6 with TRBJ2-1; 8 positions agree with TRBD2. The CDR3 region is CASSLGGGSGEQFF. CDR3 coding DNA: TGTGCCAGCAGCTTGGGCGGGGGGTCAGGTGAGCAGTTCTTC.